These T cell receptor beta chains were read from a single sample in a study of cytomegalovirus exposure and HLA in healthy donors. Sequenced by immunoSEQ multiplex PCR; TCRdb stores in-frame clones only, minus some. This table has more than 140,000 clones, about three quarters appearing once. Sequencing was performed on PBMCs. Receptors were obtained from a female donor in good health and CMV-seronegative. CDR3s include the opening cysteine and the closing phenylalanine or tryptophan. D genes are given only for firm matches. Part of the rows lack a size; the others show once, few, many or a class for expanded clones.

clone size	CDR3 length	D gene	V gene	J gene	CDR3 DNA	CDR3 protein
medium-sized	14	NA	TRBV25-1	TRBJ1-1	TGTGCCAGCAGTGAAACCACAGGGAACACTGAAGCTTTCTTT	CASSETTGNTEAFF
few	11	NA	TRBV25-1	TRBJ1-4	TGTGCCAGCAGTTTAAGGACAGAACTGTTTTTT	CASSLRTELFF
NA	12	NA	TRBV28	TRBJ1-4	TGTGCCAGCAGTTCAGGGTGGGAAAAACTGTTTTTT	CASSSGWEKLFF
NA	15	TRBD2	TRBV6-4	TRBJ2-1	TGTGCCAGCAGTGACGGCGGGGGATTATACAATGAGCAGTTCTTC	CASSDGGGLYNEQFF
NA	15	NA	TRBV5-4	TRBJ1-3	TGTGCCAGCAGCTTGGACAGCCTTGCGGGAAACACCATATATTTT	CASSLDSLAGNTIYF
NA	14	NA	TRBV27	TRBJ1-1	TGTGCCAGCAGTTTCTACGTCGATGGGCCTGAAGCTTTCTTT	CASSFYVDGPEAFF
NA	13	NA	TRBV25-1	TRBJ1-1	TGTGCCAGCAGTGAATCCCCCTCTAGTAAGGCTTTCTTT	CASSESPSSKAFF
NA	12	NA	TRBV19	TRBJ2-7	TGTGCCACCCTCTCACAGGATTACGAGCAGTACTTC	CATLSQDYEQYF
NA	14	NA	TRBV9	TRBJ1-2	TGTGCCAGCAGCTTCCGGGGTTCTAACTATGGCTACACCTTC	CASSFRGSNYGYTF
NA	10	NA	TRBV7-9	TRBJ1-1	TGTGCCAGCAGCTCCGCTGAAGCTTTCTTT	CASSSAEAFF
NA	12	NA	TRBV28	TRBJ1-2	TGTGCCAGTTTCGACAGAAGATATGGCTACACCTTC	CASFDRRYGYTF
NA	15	NA	TRBV5-1	TRBJ1-5	TGCGCCAGCAGCTTGGGTAGGGGCACCGATCAGCCCCAGCATTTT	CASSLGRGTDQPQHF
NA	14	TRBD2	TRBV7-3	TRBJ2-1	TGTGCCAGCAGCCCCGGGACTAGCGGGGGCGAGCAGTTCTTC	CASSPGTSGGEQFF
NA	12	TRBD1	TRBV28	TRBJ1-4	TGTGCCAGCAGTTTTTCGGACAGGAAACTGTTTTTT	CASSFSDRKLFF
NA	18	NA	TRBV11-2	TRBJ2-7	TGTGCCAGCAGCTTAGGTCCTAGCAGGACCCTTAGCTCCTACGAGCAGTACTTC	CASSLGPSRTLSSYEQYF
NA	14	NA	TRBV2	TRBJ1-2	TGTGCCAGCAGTGAAGCCCGGGATAACTATGGCTACACCTTC	CASSEARDNYGYTF
NA	19	TRBD2	TRBV27	TRBJ2-7	TGTGCCAGCAGTTGGGGGATGAAGGGACTAGCGGGGAAAACGTACGAGCAGTACTTC	CASSWGMKGLAGKTYEQYF
NA	14	NA	TRBV9	TRBJ1-2	TGTGCCAGCAGCGTAGGGGGCAGTGGTCGTGGCTACACCTTC	CASSVGGSGRGYTF
few	13	NA	TRBV19	TRBJ1-2	TGTGCCAGGCCCTATGACAGAATCTATGGCTACACCTTC	CARPYDRIYGYTF
NA	11	NA	TRBV18	TRBJ2-5	TGTGCCAGCTCAATAAAAGAGACCCAGTACTTC	CASSIKETQYF
NA	16	TRBD1	TRBV19	TRBJ2-1	TGTGCCAGTAGCGAAGGACAGGGGAGATCCTACAATGAGCAGTTCTTC	CASSEGQGRSYNEQFF
NA	15	NA	TRBV19	TRBJ2-3	TGTGCCAGTAGTATCCTCCTAGCCCCCACAGATACGCAGTATTTT	CASSILLAPTDTQYF
NA	16	TRBD2	TRBV27	TRBJ2-7	TGTGCCAGCAGTTCGCGGACTAGCGGGAGTATGGACGAGCAGTACTTC	CASSSRTSGSMDEQYF
NA	15	NA	TRBV28	TRBJ1-2	TGTGCCAGCATTAAGGGGGTGCCCCCACCGAATGGCTACACCTTC	CASIKGVPPPNGYTF
NA	15	NA	TRBV14	TRBJ2-7	TGTGCCAGCAGCCCTCTGAACGGGTCCCCCTACGAGCAGTACTTC	CASSPLNGSPYEQYF
NA	13	NA	TRBV19	TRBJ1-1	TGTGCCAGTAGCTTCGGGGGGAGTACTGAAGCTTTCTTT	CASSFGGSTEAFF
few	15	TRBD1	TRBV6-5	TRBJ1-1	TGTGCCAGCCTCATCCAACAGGGGCAGAACACTGAAGCTTTCTTT	CASLIQQGQNTEAFF
NA	14	NA	TRBV28	TRBJ2-3	TGTGCCAGCAGTTTAGGACGGGACACAGATACGCAGTATTTT	CASSLGRDTDTQYF
NA	13	TRBD1	TRBV5-1	TRBJ1-1	TGCGCCAGCAGCTTTATGGGACAGGTTGAAGCTTTCTTT	CASSFMGQVEAFF
once	16	TRBD1	TRBV28	TRBJ1-5	TGTGCCAGCAAACAGGGGAGCATGGGGAGCAATCAGCCCCAGCATTTT	CASKQGSMGSNQPQHF
NA	15	NA	TRBV29-1	TRBJ2-2	TGCAGCGTTGAAGATGAAGGGGGGGGGACCGGGGAGCTGTTTTTT	CSVEDEGGGTGELFF
NA	16	NA	TRBV27	TRBJ1-2	TGTGCCAGCAGTTTAATTCGAGGACAGCCCTTTTATGGCTACACCTTC	CASSLIRGQPFYGYTF
NA	14	NA	TRBV11-3	TRBJ1-1	TGTGCCAGCAGCTCCCCCCCCAGGGAAAACAAAGCTTTCTTT	CASSSPPRENKAFF
NA	14	TRBD1	TRBV28	TRBJ2-5	TGTGCCAGCAGAGGACAGGGGGCGTGGGAGACCCAGTACTTC	CASRGQGAWETQYF
NA	16	TRBD1	TRBV7-9	TRBJ1-2	TGTGCCAGCAGCCTTGGGACAGGGACCAACCGCTATGGCTACACCTTC	CASSLGTGTNRYGYTF
NA	13	NA	TRBV29-1	TRBJ2-1	TGCAGCGTTGGGGGGCTGGGGACGAGTGAGCAGTTCTTC	CSVGGLGTSEQFF
NA	16	NA	TRBV10-1	TRBJ2-2	TGCGCCAGCAGTACCCAAGGACAGCCGAACACCGGGGAGCTGTTTTTT	CASSTQGQPNTGELFF
NA	14	TRBD1	TRBV6-5	TRBJ1-2	TGTGCCAGCAGTTACTCGAGGCAGGGGGATGGCTACACCTTC	CASSYSRQGDGYTF
NA	15	TRBD1	TRBV29-1	TRBJ2-1	TGCAGCGTTGGGGACAGGGGTTTTATCCACAATGAGCAGTTCTTC	CSVGDRGFIHNEQFF
NA	12	NA	TRBV6-5	TRBJ2-7	TGTGCCAGCAGCCCCGACAGGCTCGAGCAGTACTTC	CASSPDRLEQYF
NA	13	NA	TRBV11-3	TRBJ2-3	TGTGCCAGCAGCTTAGATCGTCCAGATACGCAGTATTTT	CASSLDRPDTQYF
few	14	NA	TRBV19	TRBJ1-1	TGTGCCAGTAGTGGGGGCCTTCGAGGCACTGAAGCTTTCTTT	CASSGGLRGTEAFF